These T cell receptor beta chains were read from a single sample in a study of blood T cell repertoires in COVID-19. Method: immunoSEQ multiplex PCR; TCRdb's copy keeps in-frame clones and lacks some. The sample records approximately 300,000 clones, 90% being singletons. Sequenced sample: peripheral blood. The receptors originated from a woman in her 50s with COVID-19, enrolled during active disease. Both conserved end residues are part of each CDR3. The order of the fields is J gene, D gene, V gene, clone size, CDR3 DNA, CDR3 protein. D genes are given only for firm matches. Expanded clones get a size class; other rows say once, few or many, or leave the size out.

>TRBJ2-1|-|TRBV10-1|-
TGCGCCAGCAGTGACCCATCATTTAATGAGCAGTTCTTC
CASSDPSFNEQFF
>TRBJ2-5|TRBD1|TRBV19|-
TGTGCCAGTAGCCCTAATGGACAGGGTGACGAGACCCAGTACTTC
CASSPNGQGDETQYF
>TRBJ2-5|TRBD2|TRBV5-1|-
TGCGCCAGCAGCTTGGGGACTAGCGGGGAGACCCAGTACTTC
CASSLGTSGETQYF
>TRBJ2-7|TRBD2|TRBV4-1|-
TGCGCCAGCAGCCCCCGTTTTGGAGCGGGAGGTCTCTCCTACGAGCAGTACTTC
CASSPRFGAGGLSYEQYF
>TRBJ1-5|TRBD1|TRBV28|-
TGTGCCAGCAGTAGACTAAAGACAGGGGGCAATCAGCCCCAGCATTTT
CASSRLKTGGNQPQHF
>TRBJ2-3|-|TRBV5-1|-
TGCGCCAGCAGCAGCTGGGGGGTGGATACGCAGTATTTT
CASSSWGVDTQYF
>TRBJ2-7|TRBD2|TRBV4-2|-
TGTGCCAGCAGCCAACCCACATACCCAAGACTAGCGGGAGGGCGCGGCCTCTCCTACGAGCAGTACTTC
CASSQPTYPRLAGGRGLSYEQYF
>TRBJ1-2|TRBD1|TRBV27|many
TGTGCCAGCACCCTATCGGGGACAGGGTTCAATGGCTACACCTTC
CASTLSGTGFNGYTF
>TRBJ2-3|TRBD1|TRBV5-1|few
TGCGCCAGCAGCGCAGGACAGGGGCCGACAGATACGCAGTATTTT
CASSAGQGPTDTQYF
>TRBJ1-2|-|TRBV19|few
TGTGCCAGTCGGAAAGGGGTCATTCTAGATTCCCGCTATGGCTACACCTTC
CASRKGVILDSRYGYTF
>TRBJ2-3|TRBD1|TRBV2|-
TGTGCTACTAGGTCGGGACAGGGGATCGCAGATACGCAGTATTTT
CATRSGQGIADTQYF
>TRBJ2-7|TRBD1|TRBV25-1|-
TGTGCCAGCGGACAGGGGGCCTCCTACGAGCAGTACTTC
CASGQGASYEQYF
>TRBJ1-1|TRBD1|TRBV10-3|-
TGTGCCATCAGTGAGATTGGACAGGGTGTTGCTGAAGCTTTCTTT
CAISEIGQGVAEAFF
>TRBJ1-1|-|TRBV15|-
TGTGCCACCAGCAGAGATTTCGGGGAAGAAGCTTTCTTT
CATSRDFGEEAFF
>TRBJ2-5|TRBD2|TRBV11-2|-
TGTGCCAGCAGCTTAATTCTAGCGGGACAAGAGACCCAGTACTTC
CASSLILAGQETQYF
>TRBJ2-2|TRBD2|TRBV9|-
TGTGCCAGCAGCCGGGGACTAGCGGTCTCGAACACCGGGGAGCTGTTTTTT
CASSRGLAVSNTGELFF
>TRBJ2-5|TRBD2|TRBV5-4|-
TGTGCCAGCAGCTTGTTAGCGGGAGTCTCGGAGACCCAGTACTTC
CASSLLAGVSETQYF
>TRBJ2-7|TRBD1|TRBV6-5|-
TGTGCCAGCAGGGAGACAGGGAGAAGGGAGCAGTACTTC
CASRETGRREQYF
>TRBJ1-5|-|TRBV5-8|few
TGTGCCAGCAGCGGCGGACAGATATTGAGCAATCAGCCCCAGCATTTT
CASSGGQILSNQPQHF